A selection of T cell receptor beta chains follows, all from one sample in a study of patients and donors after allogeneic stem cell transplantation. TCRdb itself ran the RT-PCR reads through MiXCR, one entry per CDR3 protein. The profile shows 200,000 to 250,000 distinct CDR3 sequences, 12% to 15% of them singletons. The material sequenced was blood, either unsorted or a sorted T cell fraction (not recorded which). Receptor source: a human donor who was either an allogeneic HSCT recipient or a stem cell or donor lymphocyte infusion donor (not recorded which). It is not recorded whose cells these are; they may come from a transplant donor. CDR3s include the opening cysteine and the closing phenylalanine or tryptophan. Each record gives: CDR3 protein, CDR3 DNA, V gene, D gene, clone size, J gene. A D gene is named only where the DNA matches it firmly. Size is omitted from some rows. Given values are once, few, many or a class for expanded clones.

CDR3 protein: CASSQASGEETQYF
CDR3 DNA: TGTGCCAGCAGCCAAGCTAGCGGGGAAGAGACCCAGTACTTC
V gene: TRBV3-1
D gene: TRBD2
clone size: few
J gene: TRBJ2-5

CDR3 protein: CASSPRVGGAQDTQYF
CDR3 DNA: TGTGCCAGCTCACCACGTGTCGGGGGGGCCCAAGATACGCAGTATTTT
V gene: TRBV18
D gene: TRBD2
clone size: few
J gene: TRBJ2-3

CDR3 protein: CAARQELNTEAFF
CDR3 DNA: TGTGCCGCTCGACAGGAACTGAACACTGAAGCTTTCTTT
V gene: TRBV10-3
D gene: NA
clone size: NA
J gene: TRBJ1-1

CDR3 protein: CASSLVAADSGNTIYF
CDR3 DNA: TGTGCCAGCAGCTTAGTGGCAGCCGACTCTGGAAACACCATATATTTT
V gene: TRBV7-6
D gene: NA
clone size: many
J gene: TRBJ1-3

CDR3 protein: CASSRLAGASYNEQFF
CDR3 DNA: TGTGCCAGCAGCCGACTAGCGGGGGCCTCCTACAATGAGCAGTTCTTC
V gene: TRBV9
D gene: TRBD2
clone size: NA
J gene: TRBJ2-1

CDR3 protein: CASSRTSGRAAGELFF
CDR3 DNA: TGTGCCAGCAGCCGAACTAGCGGGAGGGCGGCCGGGGAGCTGTTTTTT
V gene: TRBV12-3/TRBV12-4
D gene: TRBD2
clone size: few
J gene: TRBJ2-2

CDR3 protein: CSASGGPNYGYTF
CDR3 DNA: TGCAGCGCCTCAGGGGGCCCTAACTATGGCTACACCTTC
V gene: TRBV29-1
D gene: TRBD1
clone size: many
J gene: TRBJ1-2

CDR3 protein: CSARGEQNTEAFF
CDR3 DNA: TGCAGTGCTAGGGGGGAACAGAACACTGAAGCTTTCTTT
V gene: TRBV20-1
D gene: NA
clone size: NA
J gene: TRBJ1-1

CDR3 protein: CASSRTSGSSTGELFF
CDR3 DNA: TGCGCCAGCAGCCGTACTAGCGGGAGTAGCACCGGGGAGCTGTTTTTT
V gene: TRBV4-1
D gene: TRBD2
clone size: many
J gene: TRBJ2-2

CDR3 protein: CSVATDNQPQHF
CDR3 DNA: TGCAGCGTTGCGACAGACAATCAGCCCCAGCATTTT
V gene: TRBV29-1
D gene: NA
clone size: NA
J gene: TRBJ1-5

CDR3 protein: CASSAGSGRYEQYF
CDR3 DNA: TGTGCCAGCAGTGCTGGTAGCGGGAGATACGAGCAGTACTTC
V gene: TRBV2
D gene: TRBD2
clone size: NA
J gene: TRBJ2-7

CDR3 protein: CASSLAGHSLTYEQYF
CDR3 DNA: TGTGCCAGCAGCTTGGCCGGGCACAGCCTGACATACGAGCAGTACTTC
V gene: TRBV5-6
D gene: NA
clone size: NA
J gene: TRBJ2-7

CDR3 protein: CASSLAGDAETQYF
CDR3 DNA: TGCGCCAGCAGCTTGGCGGGGGATGCGGAGACCCAGTACTTC
V gene: TRBV5-1
D gene: NA
clone size: many
J gene: TRBJ2-5

CDR3 protein: CASSQTRDEQFF
CDR3 DNA: TGTGCCAGCAGCCAAACGCGCGATGAGCAGTTCTTC
V gene: TRBV3-1
D gene: NA
clone size: NA
J gene: TRBJ2-1

CDR3 protein: CSAILSLTKNIQYF
CDR3 DNA: TGCAGTGCTATCTTATCACTAACCAAAAACATTCAGTACTTC
V gene: TRBV20-1
D gene: NA
clone size: NA
J gene: TRBJ2-4

CDR3 protein: CASSYPREEQYF
CDR3 DNA: TGTGCCAGCAGTTATCCCAGGGAGGAGCAGTACTTC
V gene: TRBV6-2/TRBV6-3
D gene: NA
clone size: once
J gene: TRBJ2-7

CDR3 protein: CASSLMLAEGTQYF
CDR3 DNA: TGTGCCAGCAGCTTGATGCTAGCGGAGGGGACCCAGTACTTC
V gene: TRBV7-2
D gene: TRBD2
clone size: NA
J gene: TRBJ2-5

CDR3 protein: CASSQYQGGNTIYF
CDR3 DNA: TGTGCCAGCAGCCAGTATCAGGGTGGAAACACCATATATTTT
V gene: TRBV6-1
D gene: NA
clone size: many
J gene: TRBJ1-3

CDR3 protein: CALRRQPQHF
CDR3 DNA: TGTGCCCTACGGCGGCAGCCCCAGCATTTT
V gene: TRBV13
D gene: NA
clone size: once
J gene: TRBJ1-5

CDR3 protein: CASIGRADEQFF
CDR3 DNA: TGTGCCAGCATAGGTAGGGCCGACGAGCAGTTCTTC
V gene: TRBV2
D gene: NA
clone size: few
J gene: TRBJ2-1

CDR3 protein: CSAMGDKHYGYTF
CDR3 DNA: TGCAGTGCCATGGGGGACAAACACTATGGCTACACCTTC
V gene: TRBV20-1
D gene: NA
clone size: NA
J gene: TRBJ1-2

CDR3 protein: CASLMAGQNTEAFF
CDR3 DNA: TGTGCCAGCCTAATGGCGGGTCAGAACACTGAAGCTTTCTTT
V gene: TRBV7-2
D gene: NA
clone size: NA
J gene: TRBJ1-1

CDR3 protein: CASNLHESYEQYF
CDR3 DNA: TGTGCCAGCAATTTACACGAATCCTACGAGCAGTACTTC
V gene: TRBV6-1
D gene: NA
clone size: few
J gene: TRBJ2-7

CDR3 protein: CASSVGVAATYNEQFF
CDR3 DNA: TGTGCCAGCAGCGTAGGGGTAGCGGCTACCTACAATGAGCAGTTCTTC
V gene: TRBV9
D gene: NA
clone size: NA
J gene: TRBJ2-1

CDR3 protein: CASSRGGIQETQYF
CDR3 DNA: TGTGCCAGTAGTAGAGGTGGGATCCAAGAGACCCAGTACTTC
V gene: TRBV19
D gene: NA
clone size: many
J gene: TRBJ2-5

CDR3 protein: CASRTLRENTEAFF
CDR3 DNA: TGTGCCAGCAGGACACTTCGTGAGAACACTGAAGCTTTCTTT
V gene: TRBV12-3/TRBV12-4
D gene: NA
clone size: NA
J gene: TRBJ1-1

CDR3 protein: CAWSAGRTGNTIYF
CDR3 DNA: TGTGCCTGGAGTGCTGGCAGGACTGGAAACACCATATATTTT
V gene: TRBV30
D gene: NA
clone size: few
J gene: TRBJ1-3

CDR3 protein: CASSQDLGMGGQETQYF
CDR3 DNA: TGTGCCAGCAGCCAAGACTTAGGAATGGGCGGCCAAGAGACCCAGTACTTC
V gene: TRBV3-1
D gene: NA
clone size: few
J gene: TRBJ2-5

CDR3 protein: CASSLLRGGSYNEQFF
CDR3 DNA: TGTGCCAGCAGTCTACTACGAGGGGGCTCCTACAATGAGCAGTTCTTC
V gene: TRBV6-1
D gene: NA
clone size: NA
J gene: TRBJ2-1

CDR3 protein: CASSRPTVGTDTQYF
CDR3 DNA: TGTGCCAGCAGCCGCCCCACTGTGGGCACAGATACGCAGTATTTT
V gene: TRBV7-9
D gene: NA
clone size: many
J gene: TRBJ2-3

CDR3 protein: CASSAPGHQETQYF
CDR3 DNA: TGTGCCAGCAGTGCACCGGGACACCAAGAGACCCAGTACTTC
V gene: TRBV25-1
D gene: NA
clone size: few
J gene: TRBJ2-5

CDR3 protein: CASSLATGNGAGVETQYF
CDR3 DNA: TGTGCCAGCAGCTTAGCGACAGGCAACGGGGCGGGGGTAGAGACCCAGTACTTC
V gene: TRBV7-6
D gene: NA
clone size: few
J gene: TRBJ2-5

CDR3 protein: CASRLPGPYSEAFF
CDR3 DNA: TGTGCCAGCAGACTTCCGGGCCCTTATTCTGAAGCTTTCTTT
V gene: TRBV12-3/TRBV12-4
D gene: NA
clone size: few
J gene: TRBJ1-1

CDR3 protein: CASSYGFNYGYTF
CDR3 DNA: TGTGCCAGCAGTTACGGTTTTAACTATGGCTACACCTTC
V gene: TRBV6-5
D gene: NA
clone size: few
J gene: TRBJ1-2

CDR3 protein: CASSLGLDHEQYF
CDR3 DNA: TGTGCCAGCAGCTTGGGGTTGGACCACGAGCAGTACTTC
V gene: TRBV5-6
D gene: NA
clone size: many
J gene: TRBJ2-7

CDR3 protein: CASSIGTGAYEQYF
CDR3 DNA: TGTGCCAGCTCTATCGGGACAGGGGCCTACGAGCAGTACTTC
V gene: TRBV7-2
D gene: TRBD1
clone size: NA
J gene: TRBJ2-7